The entry below describes one T cell receptor beta chain. Its matching antigen is unknown. The sample belongs to a study of regulatory T cells in long-lasting Graves disease. General observations from the study: TCR diversity in persistent Graves' patients was below that of newly diagnosed ones. Clonotypes that were public and shared totalled about 2,500 in persistent patients versus 800 to 1,000 in new patients.

The CDR3 sequence is 12 residues long. V lost 0 bases to trimming and J lost 5 bases, with 4 bases between them. CDR1 DFQATT and CDR2 SNEGSKA come from the germline V gene (reference sequence). Documented time point: persistent/refractory GD, antithyroid drugs over 5 years with positive TRAb. PBMC RNA was the source of the TCR library. Arm-PCR of CDR3 regions and iRepertoire HTBI primers were used to build TCR beta libraries. Original data processing: Identification across samples found fewer than 65 TRBV and approximately 15 TRBJ segments. TCRdb re-analysed the multiplex PCR reads in MiXCR, keeping a single row per CDR3 protein. The V and J calls and clone size come from TCRdb's table, not from the authors' own analysis. The sample lists almost 350,000 distinct CDR3 sequences, around 20% occurring once.

This chain uses TRBV20-1 with TRBJ2-2; no firm D call. Material: peripheral blood mononuclear cells (PBMCs), obtained when the disease was refractory, from a patient treated with antithyroid drugs. This TCR was recovered from a female donor with Graves disease. The CDR3 DNA follows: TGCAGTGCTAGAGATTTTACCGGGGAGCTGTTTTTT. Its protein is CSARDFTGELFF.